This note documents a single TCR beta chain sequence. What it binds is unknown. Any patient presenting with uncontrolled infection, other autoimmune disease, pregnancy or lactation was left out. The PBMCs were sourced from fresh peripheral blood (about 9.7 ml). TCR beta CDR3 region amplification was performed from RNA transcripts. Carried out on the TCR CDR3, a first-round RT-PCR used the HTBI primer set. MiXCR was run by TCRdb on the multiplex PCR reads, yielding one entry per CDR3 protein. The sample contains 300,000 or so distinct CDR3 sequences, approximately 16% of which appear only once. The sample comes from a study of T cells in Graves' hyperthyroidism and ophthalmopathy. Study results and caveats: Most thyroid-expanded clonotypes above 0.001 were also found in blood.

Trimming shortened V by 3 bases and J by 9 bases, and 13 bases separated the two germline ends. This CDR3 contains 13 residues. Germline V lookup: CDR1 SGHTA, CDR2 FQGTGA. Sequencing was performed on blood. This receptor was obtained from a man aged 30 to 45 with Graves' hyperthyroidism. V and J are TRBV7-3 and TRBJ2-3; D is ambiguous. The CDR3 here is CASSFPGAATQYF. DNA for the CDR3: TGTGCCAGCAGCTTTCCTGGTGCCGCCACGCAGTATTTT. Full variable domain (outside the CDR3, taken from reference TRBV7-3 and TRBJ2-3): GAGVSQTPSNKVTEKGKYVELRCDPISGHTALYWYRQSLGQGPEFLIYFQGTGAADDSGLPNDRFFAVRPEGSVSTLKIQRTERGDSAVYLCASSFPGAATQYFGPGTRLTVL.